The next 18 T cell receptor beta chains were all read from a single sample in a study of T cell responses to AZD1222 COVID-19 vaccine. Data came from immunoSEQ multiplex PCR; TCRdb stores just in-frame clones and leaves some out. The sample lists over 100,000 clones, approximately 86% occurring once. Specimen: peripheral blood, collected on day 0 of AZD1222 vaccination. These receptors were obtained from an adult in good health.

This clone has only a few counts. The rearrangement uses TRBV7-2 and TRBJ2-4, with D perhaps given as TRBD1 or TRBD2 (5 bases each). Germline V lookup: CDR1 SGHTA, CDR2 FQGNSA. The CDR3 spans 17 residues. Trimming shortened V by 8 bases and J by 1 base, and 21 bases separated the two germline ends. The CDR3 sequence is CASRILDRGPAKNIQYF. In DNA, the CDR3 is TGTGCCAGCCGAATTCTTGACCGGGGCCCCGCCAAAAACATTCAGTACTTC. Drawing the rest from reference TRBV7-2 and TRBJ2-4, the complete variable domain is GAGVSQSPSNKVTEKGKDVELRCDPISGHTALYWYRQSLGQGLEFLIYFQGNSAPDKSGLPSDRFSAERTGGSVSTLTIQRTQQEDSAVYLCASRILDRGPAKNIQYFGAGTRLSVL.

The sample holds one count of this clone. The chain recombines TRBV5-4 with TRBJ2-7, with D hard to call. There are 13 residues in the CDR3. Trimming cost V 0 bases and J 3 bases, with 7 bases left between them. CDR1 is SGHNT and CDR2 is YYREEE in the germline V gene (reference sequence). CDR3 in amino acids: CASSLEVSYEQYF. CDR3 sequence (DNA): TGTGCCAGCAGCTTGGAGGTTAGCTACGAGCAGTACTTC.

The DNA for the CDR3 is TGTGCCTGGGGGGCCCTCTCTTATTTGGGAGAGCAGTACTTC. This codes for CAWGALSYLGEQYF. The J gene is TRBJ2-7, the V gene TRBV30; TRBD1 might be the D (5 bases). From germline, CDR1 is GTSNPN and CDR2 SVGIG (reference sequence). The germline V and J ends were trimmed by 5 bases and 7 bases, with 21 bases remaining between them. This CDR3 has 14 amino acids.

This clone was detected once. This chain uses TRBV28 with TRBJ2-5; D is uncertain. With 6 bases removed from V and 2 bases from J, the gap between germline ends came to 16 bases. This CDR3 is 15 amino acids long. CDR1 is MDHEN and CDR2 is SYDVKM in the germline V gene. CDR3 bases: TGTGCCAGCAGCCCGCCGGCCGTAACACAAGAGACCCAGTACTTC. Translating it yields CASSPPAVTQETQYF.

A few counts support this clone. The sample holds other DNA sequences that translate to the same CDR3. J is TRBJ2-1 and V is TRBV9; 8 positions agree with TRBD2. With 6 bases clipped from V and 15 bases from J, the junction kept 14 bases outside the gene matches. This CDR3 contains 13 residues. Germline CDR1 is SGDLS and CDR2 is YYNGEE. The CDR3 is CASMGTSGADPFF. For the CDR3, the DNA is TGTGCCAGCATGGGGACTAGTGGGGCGGACCCGTTCTTC. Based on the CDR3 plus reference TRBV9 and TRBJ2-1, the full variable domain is DSGVTQTPKHLITATGQRVTLRCSPRSGDLSVYWYQQSLDQGLQFLIQYYNGEERAKGNILERFSAQQFPDLHSELNLSSLELGDSALYFCASMGTSGADPFFGPGTRLTVL.

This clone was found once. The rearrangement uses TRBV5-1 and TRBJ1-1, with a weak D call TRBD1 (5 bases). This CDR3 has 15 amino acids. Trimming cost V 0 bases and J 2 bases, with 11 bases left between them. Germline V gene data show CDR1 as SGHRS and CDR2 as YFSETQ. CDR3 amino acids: CASSLAGNLNTEAFF. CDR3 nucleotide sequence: TGCGCCAGCAGCTTGGCAGGGAACTTAAACACTGAAGCTTTCTTT.

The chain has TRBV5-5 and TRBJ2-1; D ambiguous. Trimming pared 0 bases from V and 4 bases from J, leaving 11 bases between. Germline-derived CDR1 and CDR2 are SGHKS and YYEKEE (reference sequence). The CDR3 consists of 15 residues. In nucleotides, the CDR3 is TGTGCCAGCAGCTTGGGGGCAGAACAATACAATGAGCAGTTCTTC. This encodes CASSLGAEQYNEQFF. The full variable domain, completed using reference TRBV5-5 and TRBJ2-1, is DAGVTQSPTHLIKTRGQQVTLRCSPISGHKSVSWYQQVLGQGPQFIFQYYEKEERGRGNFPDRFSARQFPNYSSELNVNALLLGDSALYLCASSLGAEQYNEQFFGPGTRLTVL.

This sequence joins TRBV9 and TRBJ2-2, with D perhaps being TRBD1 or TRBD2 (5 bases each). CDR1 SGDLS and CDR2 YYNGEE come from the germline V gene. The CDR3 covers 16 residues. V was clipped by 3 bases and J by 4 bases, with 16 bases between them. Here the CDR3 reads CASSGPGGLVTGELFF. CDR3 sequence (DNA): TGTGCCAGCAGCGGACCTGGGGGTTTGGTCACCGGGGAGCTGTTTTTT.

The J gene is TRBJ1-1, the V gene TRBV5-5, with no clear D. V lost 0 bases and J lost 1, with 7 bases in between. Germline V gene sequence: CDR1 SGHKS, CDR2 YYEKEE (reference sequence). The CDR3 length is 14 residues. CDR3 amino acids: CASSLGWGNTEAFF. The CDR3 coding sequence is TGTGCCAGCAGCTTGGGATGGGGGAACACTGAAGCTTTCTTT.

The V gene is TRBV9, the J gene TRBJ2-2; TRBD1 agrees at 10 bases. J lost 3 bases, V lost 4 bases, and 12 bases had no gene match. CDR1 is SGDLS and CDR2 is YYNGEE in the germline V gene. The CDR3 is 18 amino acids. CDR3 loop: CASSPRDLTGGYTGELFF. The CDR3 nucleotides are TGTGCCAGCAGCCCACGCGATTTGACAGGGGGCTACACCGGGGAGCTGTTTTTT.

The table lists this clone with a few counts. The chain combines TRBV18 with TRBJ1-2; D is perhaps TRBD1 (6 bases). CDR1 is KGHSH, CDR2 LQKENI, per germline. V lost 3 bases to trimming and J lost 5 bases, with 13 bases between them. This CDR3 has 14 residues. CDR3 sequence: CASSPGQGKYGYTF. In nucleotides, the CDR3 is TGTGCCAGCTCACCGGGGCAGGGGAAATATGGCTACACCTTC.

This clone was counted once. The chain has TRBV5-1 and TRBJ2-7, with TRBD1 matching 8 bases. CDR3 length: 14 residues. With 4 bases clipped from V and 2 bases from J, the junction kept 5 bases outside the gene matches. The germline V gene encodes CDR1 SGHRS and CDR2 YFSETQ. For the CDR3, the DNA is TGCGCCAGCAGCCCCGGGACAGGAACCTACGAGCAGTACTTC. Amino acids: CASSPGTGTYEQYF.

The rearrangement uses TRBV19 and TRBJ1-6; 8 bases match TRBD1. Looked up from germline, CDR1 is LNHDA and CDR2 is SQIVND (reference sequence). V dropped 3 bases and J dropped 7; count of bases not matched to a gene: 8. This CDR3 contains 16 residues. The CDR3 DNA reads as TGTGCCAGTAGTATGACTAAACAGGGGGGCAATTCACCCCTCCACTTT. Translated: CASSMTKQGGNSPLHF.

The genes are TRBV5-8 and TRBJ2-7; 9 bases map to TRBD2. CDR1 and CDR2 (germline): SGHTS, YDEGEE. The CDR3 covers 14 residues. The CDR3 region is CAGSRVAGVREQYF. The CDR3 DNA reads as TGTGCGGGATCCCGGGTAGCGGGAGTTCGCGAGCAGTACTTC.

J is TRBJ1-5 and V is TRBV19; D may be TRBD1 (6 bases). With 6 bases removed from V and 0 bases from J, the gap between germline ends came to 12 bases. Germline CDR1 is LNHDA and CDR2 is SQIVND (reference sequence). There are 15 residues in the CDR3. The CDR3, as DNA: TGTGCCAGTAGCTGGACAGAATATAGCAATCAGCCCCAGCATTTT. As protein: CASSWTEYSNQPQHF.

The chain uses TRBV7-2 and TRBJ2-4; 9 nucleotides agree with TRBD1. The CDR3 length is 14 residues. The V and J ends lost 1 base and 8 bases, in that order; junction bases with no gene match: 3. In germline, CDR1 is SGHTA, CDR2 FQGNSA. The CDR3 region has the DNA TGTGCCAGCAGCTTAGTACAGGGGGCGGACATTCAGTACTTC. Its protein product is CASSLVQGADIQYF.

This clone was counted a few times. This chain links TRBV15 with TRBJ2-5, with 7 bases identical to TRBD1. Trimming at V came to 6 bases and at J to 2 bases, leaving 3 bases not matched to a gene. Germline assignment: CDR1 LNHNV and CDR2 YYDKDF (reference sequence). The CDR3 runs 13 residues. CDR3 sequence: CATRGTVQETQYF. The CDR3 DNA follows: TGTGCCACCAGAGGGACAGTTCAAGAGACCCAGTACTTC.

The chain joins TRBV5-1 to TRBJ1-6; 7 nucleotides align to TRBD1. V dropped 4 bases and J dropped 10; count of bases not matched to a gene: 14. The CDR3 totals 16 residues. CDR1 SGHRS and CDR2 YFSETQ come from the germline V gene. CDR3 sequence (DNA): TGCGCCAGCAGCCAAGGACAGGCAACAGCAGGGTCACCCCTCCACTTT. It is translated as CASSQGQATAGSPLHF.